Listed below are T cell receptor beta chains from one sample, sequenced in a study of early T cells in non-severe SARS-CoV-2 infection. TCRdb re-called the 5' RACE reads through MiXCR, storing one row per CDR3 protein. This sample has roughly 76,000 distinct CDR3 sequences, with more than 10% found just once. Specimen: whole blood. These receptors all come from an adult who was a healthcare worker with PCR-confirmed SARS-CoV-2 infection or an uninfected control (not recorded which). Each CDR3 is given with its conserved first and last residue. D genes are given only for firm matches. Only some rows state a clone size, as once, few, many or a class for expanded clones.

d_call clone_size j_call v_call cdr3_nt cdr3_aa
- - TRBJ1-4 TRBV12-3/TRBV12-4 TGTGCCAGCAGTTTTGGGGGAAGGTCAACTAATGAAAAACTGTTTTTT CASSFGGRSTNEKLFF
- - TRBJ2-7 TRBV5-5 TGTGCCAGCAGCCCGGTTGGGAAGCAGGGAGGCGTGCAGTACTTC CASSPVGKQGGVQYF
TRBD2 many TRBJ2-2 TRBV7-2 TGTGCCAGCAGCAAAGGACTAGCAGCGAACACCGGGGAGCTGTTTTTT CASSKGLAANTGELFF
- - TRBJ2-4 TRBV4-2 TGTGCCAGCAGCCGGGATCCCGCCGGGGGGCTTATAGCCAAAAACATTCAGTACTTC CASSRDPAGGLIAKNIQYF
TRBD1 - TRBJ2-1 TRBV24-1 TGTGCCACCAGTGACCCAGGGGGCGTGGTGAATAATGAGCAGTTCTTC CATSDPGGVVNNEQFF
TRBD1 few TRBJ1-6 TRBV28 TGTGCCAGCAGCATTACCGGGACAGATAATTCACCCCTCCACTTT CASSITGTDNSPLHF
TRBD1 few TRBJ2-1 TRBV29-1 TGCAGCGTCCGGCCGGGACAGGGTAATGAGCAGTTCTTC CSVRPGQGNEQFF
TRBD2 - TRBJ2-7 TRBV29-1 TGCAGCGTCGTTCGGGAGGGTAGCTCCTACGAGCAGTACTTC CSVVREGSSYEQYF
- many TRBJ1-1 TRBV18 TGTGCCAGCTCACCCCGGGGGGATAGGAACACTGAAGCTTTCTTT CASSPRGDRNTEAFF
- few TRBJ1-1 TRBV14 TGTGCCAGCAGCCGTTCGGACAGAGTTGAAGCTTTCTTT CASSRSDRVEAFF
TRBD2 - TRBJ2-2 TRBV28 TGTGCCAGCAGCCCCGGACTAGCGGAGAACACCGGGGAGCTGTTTTTT CASSPGLAENTGELFF
- many TRBJ2-1 TRBV7-2 TGTGCCAGCAGCTTCGGTTCTAATCCCTATGTCTACAATGAGCAGTTCTTC CASSFGSNPYVYNEQFF
- few TRBJ2-5 TRBV4-2 TGTGCCAGCAGCCAAGCCCAGGGTGGAGAGACCCAGTACTTC CASSQAQGGETQYF
- many TRBJ1-6 TRBV20-1 TGCAGTGCTAGAGATCCCTCGTTGGTGCTCCACTTT CSARDPSLVLHF
- - TRBJ2-5 TRBV6-5 TGTGCCAGCAGTTTCAATGAAGAGACCCAGTACTTC CASSFNEETQYF
- - TRBJ2-1 TRBV10-1 TGCGCCAGCAGTGAGTCGGGAGGCGTAACGGGGTACAATGAGCAGTTCTTC CASSESGGVTGYNEQFF
TRBD1 many TRBJ1-4 TRBV5-1 TGCGCCAGCAGCGCCTCCGACAGGGCACCTAATGAAAAACTGTTTTTT CASSASDRAPNEKLFF
- many TRBJ2-7 TRBV3-1 TGTGCCAGCAGCCCCCTGGGGTCCGCCTACGAGCAGTACTTC CASSPLGSAYEQYF
- few TRBJ2-1 TRBV10-3 TGTGCCATCAGTCGTTCCCCCAGCGGCCCTGGTGAGCAGTTCTTC CAISRSPSGPGEQFF
- many TRBJ2-3 TRBV19 TGTGCCAGTAGTTGGGGGGACCGCACAGATACGCAGTATTTT CASSWGDRTDTQYF
- few TRBJ2-5 TRBV18 TGTGCCAGCTCTCCCGGACAGCCAGTGGAGACCCAGTACTTC CASSPGQPVETQYF
TRBD2 few TRBJ2-3 TRBV24-1 TGTGCCACCAGTGATTTGACGGGAGGTTTCCCAGATACGCAGTATTTT CATSDLTGGFPDTQYF
TRBD2 - TRBJ2-2 TRBV29-1 TGCAGCGTTGGGCTAGCGGGAGTAAACACCGGGGAGCTGTTTTTT CSVGLAGVNTGELFF
- - TRBJ2-1 TRBV5-1 TGCGCCAGCGTGGAACGTAGTGAGCAGTTCTTC CASVERSEQFF
- few TRBJ1-4 TRBV24-1 TGTGCCACCTATTCCCCCGTCCGGGGAAACGCAACTAATGAAAAACTGTTTTTT CATYSPVRGNATNEKLFF
- - TRBJ2-7 TRBV21-1 TGTGCCACCCCTCCCCAGTACTTC CATPPQYF
- - TRBJ2-3 TRBV2 TGTGCCACCGAAGGGCCCGATGGCACAGATACGCAGTATTTT CATEGPDGTDTQYF
- many TRBJ2-3 TRBV6-6 TGTGCCAGCAGTTACGGGACCAATACAGATACGCAGTATTTT CASSYGTNTDTQYF